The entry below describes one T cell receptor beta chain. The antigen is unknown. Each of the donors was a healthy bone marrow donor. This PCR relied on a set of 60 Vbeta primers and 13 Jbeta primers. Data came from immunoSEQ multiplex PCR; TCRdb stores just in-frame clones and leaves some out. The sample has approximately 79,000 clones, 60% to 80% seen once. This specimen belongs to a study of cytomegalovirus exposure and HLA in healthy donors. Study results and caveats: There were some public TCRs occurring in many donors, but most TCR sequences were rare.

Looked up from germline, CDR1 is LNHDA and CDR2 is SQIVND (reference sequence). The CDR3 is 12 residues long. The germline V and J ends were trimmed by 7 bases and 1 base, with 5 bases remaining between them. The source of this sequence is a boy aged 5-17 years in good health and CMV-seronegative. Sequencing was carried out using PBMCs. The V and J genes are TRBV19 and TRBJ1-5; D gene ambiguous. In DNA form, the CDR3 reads TGTGCCAGTAACGAGAGCAATCAGCCCCAGCATTTT. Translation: CASNESNQPQHF.